This T cell receptor beta chain derives from a study of blood T cell repertoires in COVID-19. Study as a whole: PBMCs, B-cell-depleted T cells, or T cells provided the cDNA or gDNA that made up the material.

Germline values: CDR1 SGHKS, CDR2 YYEKEE (reference sequence). The CDR3 length is 12 residues. Trimming took off 0 bases at V and 8 bases at J, with 8 bases between the two ends. Methods used by the authors: Quantification of nucleated cells was approximated via reference gene primer amplification. Sequenced by immunoSEQ multiplex PCR; TCRdb stores in-frame clones only, minus some. V and J calls plus clone size are reproduced from that table; the DNA served to infer D and trimming. This table holds a few hundred thousand clones, roughly 90% found once. Sequencing was performed on peripheral blood. The clonotype was recovered from a man aged 55 to 69 who had recovered from COVID-19. The chain is built from TRBV5-5 and TRBJ1-1, with D hard to call. CDR3 sequence: CASSLVGREAFF. The CDR3 DNA follows: TGTGCCAGCAGCTTGGTGGGCAGAGAAGCTTTCTTT.